Each of the 31 T cell receptor beta chains below was sequenced from the same sample in a study of blood T cell repertoires in COVID-19. Data came from immunoSEQ multiplex PCR; TCRdb stores just in-frame clones and leaves some out. The sample lists around 180,000 clones; 74% were seen once. The sequenced sample consisted of peripheral blood. The receptors shown here come from a woman of 80 years or more with acute or convalescent COVID-19.

This sequence joins TRBV5-1 and TRBJ2-5; the D gene is possibly TRBD2 (5 bases). This CDR3 contains 14 residues. Germline CDR1 is SGHRS and CDR2 is YFSETQ. The V end was cut by 1 base, the J end by 4 bases, with 11 bases between. CDR3 DNA: TGCGCCAGCAGCTTGACGGGAATCGCAGAGACCCAGTACTTC. It specifies CASSLTGIAETQYF.

J is TRBJ2-2 and V is TRBV28, with 10 bases matching TRBD1. CDR3 length: 15 amino acids. CDR1 MDHEN and CDR2 SYDVKM come from the germline V gene. J gave up 6 bases and V 5 bases, and 6 bases lay outside the gene matches. The CDR3 DNA reads as TGTGCCAGCAGTACTAGACAGGGGGCATCCGGGGAGCTGTTTTTT. Translating it yields CASSTRQGASGELFF.

This clone was counted a single time. The chain recombines TRBV19 with TRBJ1-6; no clear D. The CDR3 loop spans 12 amino acids. V was clipped by 7 bases and J by 6 bases, with 7 bases between them. Germline V gene data show CDR1 as LNHDA and CDR2 as SQIVND (reference sequence). The CDR3, as DNA: TGTGCCAGTAATCTTTTTAATTCACCCCTCCACTTT. Protein sequence: CASNLFNSPLHF.

The V and J genes are TRBV4-3 and TRBJ1-1; tentative D call: TRBD1 (5 bases). The CDR3 spans 15 residues. The V gene's germline CDR1 is LGHNA and CDR2 YSLEER. V shed 0 bases and J shed 11 bases, with 19 bases lying between them. CDR3 sequence reads: CASSQDGGGTIWAFF. The CDR3 nucleotides read TGCGCCAGCAGCCAAGATGGGGGGGGAACGATTTGGGCTTTCTTT.

This CDR3 reads CASRKRGTSGVYEQYF. The CDR3 bases are TGTGCCAGCAGAAAAAGGGGGACTAGCGGGGTCTACGAGCAGTACTTC. V gene TRBV11-2 combines with J gene TRBJ2-7; TRBD2 agrees at 13 bases. This CDR3 contains 16 residues. Trimming removed 6 bases from V and 3 bases from J; junction bases left unmatched: 8. Germline CDR1 reads SGHAT; CDR2 reads FQNNGV.

As for this clone: Other nucleotide sequences from this sample produce the same CDR3. V is TRBV3-1 (or the pseudogene TRBV3-2) and J is TRBJ2-1; D perhaps matches TRBD1 (5 bases). V was pared by 0 bases and J by 4 bases, with 10 bases between. This CDR3 is 15 amino acids long. The V gene's germline CDR1 is LGHDT and CDR2 YNNKEL (reference sequence). Here the CDR3 DNA reads TGTGCCAGCAGCCAAGAAAGGGGCGCATACAATGAGCAGTTCTTC. Translating it yields CASSQERGAYNEQFF.

The CDR3 DNA sequence: TGTGCCAGCAGCCGCGGGGGGACTGATGAAAAACTGTTTTTT. The encoded protein is CASSRGGTDEKLFF. The chain couples TRBV3-1 (or the pseudogene TRBV3-2) to TRBJ1-4, with D perhaps matching TRBD1 (5 bases). The V and J ends lost 4 bases and 6 bases respectively, with 12 bases between them. The CDR3 is 14 residues long. Germline V lookup: CDR1 LGHDT, CDR2 YNNKEL (reference sequence).

This sequence joins TRBV27 and TRBJ2-2, with a tentative D call TRBD1 (5 bases). Per the germline V gene, CDR1 is MNHEY and CDR2 is SMNVEV (reference sequence). The ends were cut back, 4 bases at V and 3 bases at J, with 9 bases in the middle. This CDR3 is built from 14 residues. The CDR3 DNA reads as TGTGCCAGCAGTTGGGGCCAAGACACCGGGGAGCTGTTTTTT. Residues: CASSWGQDTGELFF.

J is TRBJ2-1 and V is TRBV7-8, with no clear D. The CDR3 is 14 residues long. In germline, CDR1 is SGHVS, CDR2 FQNEAQ. With 0 bases removed from V and 7 bases from J, the gap between germline ends came to 10 bases. The CDR3 is CASSLAPRGNEQFF. CDR3 DNA: TGTGCCAGCAGCTTAGCGCCGAGAGGAAATGAGCAGTTCTTC.

Only a few counts were recorded for this clone. The chain links TRBV19 to TRBJ1-1; TRBD1 matches at 7 bases. In germline, CDR1 is LNHDA, CDR2 SQIVND (reference sequence). The CDR3 is 17 amino acids. The ends lost 10 bases at V and 0 bases at J; junction bases unmatched: 17. For the CDR3, the DNA is TGTGCCACCGTCCAAACCGGGACAGCCCTCATGAACACTGAAGCTTTCTTT. Translation gives CATVQTGTALMNTEAFF.

V and J are TRBV4-2 and TRBJ2-7; 7 nucleotides line up with TRBD2. CDR1 is LGHNA and CDR2 is YNFKEQ in the germline V gene. The CDR3 has 14 amino acids. V was clipped by 1 base and J by 1 base; unmatched bases: 1. The CDR3 DNA reads as TGTGCCAGCAGCCAAGTGGGGGGGTCCTACGAGCAGTACTTC. Translation: CASSQVGGSYEQYF.

The chain carries TRBV7-6 and TRBJ1-6; the match to TRBD1 covers 8 bases. CDR3 length: 16 residues. V trimming: 5 bases; J trimming: 7 bases; junction bases outside the gene matches: 10. Per germline, CDR1 SGHVS and CDR2 FNYEAQ. Here the CDR3 DNA reads TGTGCCAGCAGCCGGGGACAGGCTGGGGGCAATTCACCCCTCCACTTT. Residues: CASSRGQAGGNSPLHF.

This chain's CDR3 is CASQTGREGNEQFF. In DNA, the CDR3 is TGTGCCAGCCAGACGGGGCGGGAGGGCAATGAGCAGTTCTTC. The V and J genes are TRBV2 and TRBJ2-1; 9 bases align to TRBD2. The CDR3 runs to 14 residues. Germline-derived CDR1 and CDR2 are SNHLY and FYNNEI. The trim removed 8 bases at V and 6 bases at J, leaving 8 bases unmatched. Combining the CDR3 with reference TRBV2 and TRBJ2-1 gives the whole variable domain EPEVTQTPSHQVTQMGQEVILRCVPISNHLYFYWYRQILGQKVEFLVSFYNNEISEKSEIFDDQFSVERPDGSNFTLKIRSTKLEDSAMYFCASQTGREGNEQFFGPGTRLTVL.

The gene calls are TRBV3-1 (or the pseudogene TRBV3-2) and TRBJ2-7; 7 nucleotides agree with TRBD2. Germline trimming cut 1 base from V and 2 bases from J; bases unmatched to any gene: 5. There are 15 residues in the CDR3. The germline V gene has CDR1 LGHDT and CDR2 YNNKEL (reference sequence). The CDR3 region is CASSQVSGIAYEQYF. The CDR3, as DNA: TGTGCCAGCAGCCAAGTGAGCGGGATCGCCTACGAGCAGTACTTC.

This chain uses TRBV14 with TRBJ2-7; tentative D call: TRBD1 (6 bases). There are 12 residues in the CDR3. V was pared by 5 bases and J by 4 bases, with 9 bases between. Germline V CDR1 and CDR2: SGHDN, FVKESK. The CDR3 here is CASSVQGYEQYF. The CDR3 DNA sequence: TGTGCCAGCAGCGTTCAGGGGTACGAGCAGTACTTC.

This chain joins TRBV19 and TRBJ2-5, with D uncertain. The ends were cut back, 4 bases at V and 1 base at J, with 7 bases in the middle. CDR1 and CDR2 (germline): LNHDA, SQIVND (reference sequence). The CDR3 is 13 residues long. CDR3 sequence (DNA): TGTGCCAGTAGTACTAACCTCCAAGAGACCCAGTACTTC. It encodes CASSTNLQETQYF.

J is TRBJ2-3 and V is TRBV28; a weak D match, TRBD2 (6 bases). Germline V gene lookup returns CDR1 MDHEN and CDR2 SYDVKM. Trimming left V 2 bases short and J 4 bases short, with 19 bases between. The length of the CDR3 is 17 residues. The DNA for the CDR3 is TGTGCCAGCAGTTTAAGCGTCACTAGCACTCAGTCAGATACGCAGTATTTT. Translating it yields CASSLSVTSTQSDTQYF.

The rearrangement joins TRBV18 to TRBJ1-1, with D hard to call. Trimming pared 3 bases from V and 1 base from J, leaving 9 bases between. Germline loops: CDR1 KGHSH, CDR2 LQKENI. There are 14 residues in the CDR3. CDR3 bases: TGTGCCAGCTCACCCCCCGCGGGGAACACTGAAGCTTTCTTT. It is translated as CASSPPAGNTEAFF. The full variable domain, completed using reference TRBV18 and TRBJ1-1, is NAGVMQNPRHLVRRRGQEARLRCSPMKGHSHVYWYRQLPEEGLKFMVYLQKENIIDESGMPKERFSAEFPKEGPSILRIQQVVRGDSAAYFCASSPPAGNTEAFFGQGTRLTVV.

The J gene is TRBJ1-4, the V gene TRBV10-2, with D unresolved. V shed 6 bases and J shed 7 bases, with 15 bases lying between them. This CDR3 comprises 14 residues. Germline CDR1 WSHSY, CDR2 SAAADI. In nucleotides, the CDR3 is TGCGCCAGCAGGTTCGTGGCAGAGGGTGAAAAACTGTTTTTT. It codes for CASRFVAEGEKLFF.

The rearrangement joins TRBV28 to TRBJ2-5, with 7 bases fitting TRBD1. The CDR3 consists of 14 residues. V trimming: 4 bases; J trimming: 4 bases; junction bases outside the gene matches: 6. Germline loops: CDR1 MDHEN, CDR2 SYDVKM. The CDR3 reads CASSSPGGSETQYF. In nucleotides, the CDR3 is TGTGCCAGCAGTTCTCCAGGGGGTTCAGAGACCCAGTACTTC.

A few counts support this clone. The chain combines TRBV28 with TRBJ2-7; 9 nucleotides agree with TRBD1. The CDR3 loop spans 13 amino acids. With V trimmed by 6 bases and J by 5 bases, 5 bases remained unmatched. The germline V gene encodes CDR1 MDHEN and CDR2 SYDVKM. CDR3 bases: TGTGCCAGCAGGGGACAGGGAAACAACGAGCAGTACTTC. Amino acids: CASRGQGNNEQYF.

This chain connects TRBV6-1 to TRBJ1-1; TRBD1 might be the D (5 bases). The germline CDR1 and CDR2 sequences are MNHNS and SASEGT. The CDR3 is made up of 15 amino acids. V lost 1 base and J lost 4, with 13 bases in between. CDR3 in DNA: TGTGCCAGCAGTGAAGTGGGACTAATGGGCACTGAAGCTTTCTTT. Amino acid sequence: CASSEVGLMGTEAFF.

The chain combines TRBV10-3 with TRBJ1-1, with 8 bases fitting TRBD1. V lost 2 bases and J lost 1; bases outside the gene matches: 3. The V gene's germline CDR1 is ENHRY and CDR2 SYGVKD. CDR3 size: 15 residues. CDR3 sequence reads: CAISEVGQENTEAFF. As DNA, the CDR3 is TGTGCCATCAGTGAGGTGGGACAGGAGAACACTGAAGCTTTCTTT.

The chain carries TRBV7-7 and TRBJ2-7; the match to TRBD1 covers 7 bases. The CDR3 totals 15 residues. Germline CDR1 is SSHAT and CDR2 is FNYEAQ (reference sequence). V was clipped by 1 base and J by 1 base; unmatched bases: 4. The CDR3 sequence is CASSLGQGPSYEQYF. Here the CDR3 DNA reads TGTGCCAGCAGCTTAGGACAGGGACCATCCTACGAGCAGTACTTC.

The sample holds a few counts of this clone. V and J are TRBV4-1 and TRBJ2-1, with D possibly being TRBD1 (5 bases). The CDR3 has 14 amino acids. V lost 4 bases to trimming and J lost 0 bases, with 7 bases between them. The germline gives CDR1 MGHRA, CDR2 YSYEKL. The CDR3 here is CASSLGHSYNEQFF. CDR3 coding DNA: TGCGCCAGCAGCCTAGGACACTCCTACAATGAGCAGTTCTTC.

The chain carries TRBV6-6 and TRBJ1-1; tentatively, D is TRBD1 (5 bases). CDR1 and CDR2 (germline): MNHNY, SVGAGI (reference sequence). Trimming cost V 4 bases and J 1 base, with 10 bases left between them. This CDR3 has 14 amino acids. CDR3: CASSSLGQNTEAFF. Written as DNA, the CDR3 is TGTGCCAGCAGTTCCCTTGGACAGAACACTGAAGCTTTCTTT.

This rearrangement joins TRBV7-8 to TRBJ1-5, with 8 bases identical to TRBD1. V lost 0 bases, J lost 4 bases, and 11 bases stayed unmatched. The CDR3 length is 18 residues. Per germline, CDR1 SGHVS and CDR2 FQNEAQ. CDR3 bases: TGTGCCAGCAGCTTAGCGCCGCCCCGGGACAGGCGAAATCAGCCCCAGCATTTT. Translated, it gives CASSLAPPRDRRNQPQHF.

The V call is TRBV7-6, the J call TRBJ1-1; perhaps TRBD1 as D (6 bases). V was clipped by 3 bases and J by 5 bases, with 10 bases between them. The CDR3 length is 13 residues. Germline lookup yields CDR1 SGHVS and CDR2 FNYEAQ. The CDR3 spells CASSFGQLTEAFF. CDR3 sequence (DNA): TGTGCCAGCAGCTTTGGACAGCTTACTGAAGCTTTCTTT.

The V and J genes are TRBV2 and TRBJ1-2; D is possibly TRBD1 (6 bases). V was pared by 5 bases and J by 4 bases, with 11 bases between. The V gene's germline CDR1 is SNHLY and CDR2 FYNNEI. This CDR3 contains 13 residues. The CDR3 region is CASSQDSLYGYTF. DNA for the CDR3: TGTGCCAGCAGTCAGGACAGCCTCTATGGCTACACCTTC.

V gene TRBV28 combines with J gene TRBJ1-5; D is ambiguous. The germline CDR1 and CDR2 sequences are MDHEN and SYDVKM. The CDR3 is made up of 13 amino acids. The V end lost 7 bases, the J end lost 4 bases, and 11 bases lay between the germline ends. The CDR3 reads CASTGLGNQPQHF. The DNA of the CDR3 is TGTGCCAGCACGGGGTTAGGGAATCAGCCCCAGCATTTT.

The V and J genes are TRBV3-1 (or the pseudogene TRBV3-2) and TRBJ1-2; 7 bases fit TRBD1. Trimming at V came to 1 base and at J to 1 base, leaving 3 bases not matched to a gene. CDR3 size: 15 residues. The germline CDR1 and CDR2 sequences are LGHDT and YNNKEL (reference sequence). CDR3 sequence reads: CASSQGTGRNYGYTF. As DNA, the CDR3 is TGTGCCAGCAGCCAAGGGACAGGTCGTAACTATGGCTACACCTTC.